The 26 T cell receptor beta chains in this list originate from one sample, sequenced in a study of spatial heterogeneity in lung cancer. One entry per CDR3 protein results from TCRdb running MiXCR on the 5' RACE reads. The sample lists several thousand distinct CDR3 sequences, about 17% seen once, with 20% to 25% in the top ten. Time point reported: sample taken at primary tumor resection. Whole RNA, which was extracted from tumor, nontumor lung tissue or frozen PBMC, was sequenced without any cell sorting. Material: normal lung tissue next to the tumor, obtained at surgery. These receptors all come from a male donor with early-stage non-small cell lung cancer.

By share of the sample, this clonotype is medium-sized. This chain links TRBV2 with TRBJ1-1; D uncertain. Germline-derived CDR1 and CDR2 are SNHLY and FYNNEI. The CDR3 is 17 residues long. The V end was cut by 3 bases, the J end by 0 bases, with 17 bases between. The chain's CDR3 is CASSDTQNLLVNTEAFF. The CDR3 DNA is TGTGCCAGCAGTGATACCCAGAATTTACTGGTGAACACTGAAGCTTTCTTT.

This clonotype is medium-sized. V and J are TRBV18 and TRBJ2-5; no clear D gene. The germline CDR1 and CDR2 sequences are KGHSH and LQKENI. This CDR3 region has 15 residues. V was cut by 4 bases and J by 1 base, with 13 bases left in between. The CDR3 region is CASSQSKASQETQYF. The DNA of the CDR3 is TGTGCCAGCTCACAGTCGAAGGCTTCCCAAGAGACCCAGTACTTC.

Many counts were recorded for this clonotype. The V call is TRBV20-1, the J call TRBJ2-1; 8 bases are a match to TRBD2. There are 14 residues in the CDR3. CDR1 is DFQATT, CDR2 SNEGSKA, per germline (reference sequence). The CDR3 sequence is CTLSGGSSYNEQFF. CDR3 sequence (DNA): TGCACTCTATCGGGGGGGAGCTCCTACAATGAGCAGTTCTTC.

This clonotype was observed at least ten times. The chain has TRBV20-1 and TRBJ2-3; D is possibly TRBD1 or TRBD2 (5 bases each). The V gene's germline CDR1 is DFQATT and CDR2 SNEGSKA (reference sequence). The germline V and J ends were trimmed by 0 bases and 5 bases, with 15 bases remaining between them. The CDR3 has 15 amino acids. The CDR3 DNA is TGCAGTGCTAGAGAGTTGTCCGGGGCCGGAGATACGCAGTATTTT. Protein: CSARELSGAGDTQYF.

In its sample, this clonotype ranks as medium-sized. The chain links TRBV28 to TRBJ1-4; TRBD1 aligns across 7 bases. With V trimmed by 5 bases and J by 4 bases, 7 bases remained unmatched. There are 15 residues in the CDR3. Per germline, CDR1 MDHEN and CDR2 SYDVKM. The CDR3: CASSQTGQHNEKLFF. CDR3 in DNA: TGTGCCAGCAGTCAAACGGGACAGCATAATGAAAAACTGTTTTTT.

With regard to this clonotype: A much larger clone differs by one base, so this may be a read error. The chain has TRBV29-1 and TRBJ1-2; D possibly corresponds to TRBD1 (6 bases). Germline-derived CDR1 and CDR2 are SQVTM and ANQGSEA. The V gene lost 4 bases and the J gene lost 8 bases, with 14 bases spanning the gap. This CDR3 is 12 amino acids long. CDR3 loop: CSVVGQGQGYTF. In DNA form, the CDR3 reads TGCAGCGTTGTGGGTCAGGGGCAAGGCTACACCTTC.

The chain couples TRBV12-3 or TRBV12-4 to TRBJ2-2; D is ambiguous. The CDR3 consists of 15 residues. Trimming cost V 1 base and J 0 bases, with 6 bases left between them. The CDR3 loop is CASSLGQPNTGELFF. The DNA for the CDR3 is TGTGCCAGCAGTTTAGGGCAGCCGAACACCGGGGAGCTGTTTTTT.

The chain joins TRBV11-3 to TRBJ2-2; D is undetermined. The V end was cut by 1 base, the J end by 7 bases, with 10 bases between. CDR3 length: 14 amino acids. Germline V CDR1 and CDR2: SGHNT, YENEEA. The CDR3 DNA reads TGTGCCAGCAGCTTAGTAGCCCTAGGCGGGGAGCTGTTTTTT. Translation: CASSLVALGGELFF.

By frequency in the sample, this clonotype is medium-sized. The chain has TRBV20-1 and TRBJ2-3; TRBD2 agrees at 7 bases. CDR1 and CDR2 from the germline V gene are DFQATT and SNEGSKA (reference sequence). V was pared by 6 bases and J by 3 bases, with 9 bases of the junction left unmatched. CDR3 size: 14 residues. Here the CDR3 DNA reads TGCAGTGCGACGAGCGGGGAAGAAACAGATACGCAGTATTTT. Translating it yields CSATSGEETDTQYF.

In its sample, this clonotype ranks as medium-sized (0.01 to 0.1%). The CDR3 DNA reads as TGTGCCATCGGTTCCCACCCCAACGAGCAGTACTTC. The encoded protein is CAIGSHPNEQYF. The genes are TRBV10-3 and TRBJ2-7, with no clear D. Trimming left V 8 bases short and J 5 bases short, with 13 bases between. The germline CDR1 and CDR2 sequences are ENHRY and SYGVKD. This CDR3 has 12 amino acids.

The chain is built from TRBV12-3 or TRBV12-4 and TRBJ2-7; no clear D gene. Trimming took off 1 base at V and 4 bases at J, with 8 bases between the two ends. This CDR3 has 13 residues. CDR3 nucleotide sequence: TGTGCCAGCAGTTTAGGCACAGTATACGAGCAGTACTTC. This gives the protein CASSLGTVYEQYF.

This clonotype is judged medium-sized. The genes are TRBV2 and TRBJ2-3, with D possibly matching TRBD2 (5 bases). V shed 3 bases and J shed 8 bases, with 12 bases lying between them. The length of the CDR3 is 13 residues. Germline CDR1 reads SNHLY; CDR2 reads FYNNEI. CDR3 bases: TGTGCCAGCAGTGACACTAGGGAAAGTACGCAGTATTTT. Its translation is CASSDTRESTQYF.

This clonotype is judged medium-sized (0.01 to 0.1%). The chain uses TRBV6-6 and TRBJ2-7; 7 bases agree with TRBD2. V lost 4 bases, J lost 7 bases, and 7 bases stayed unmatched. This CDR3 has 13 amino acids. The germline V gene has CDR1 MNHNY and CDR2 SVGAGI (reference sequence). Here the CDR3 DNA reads TGTGCCAGCAGTTCAAGGACTAGGGTGGAGCAGTACGTC. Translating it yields CASSSRTRVEQYV.

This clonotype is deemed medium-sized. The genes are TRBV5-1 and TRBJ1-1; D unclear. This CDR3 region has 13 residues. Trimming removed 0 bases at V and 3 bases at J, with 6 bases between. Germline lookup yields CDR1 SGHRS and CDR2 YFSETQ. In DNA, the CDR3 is TGCGCCAGCAGCTTGGTGTGGGACACTGAAGCTTTCTTT. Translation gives CASSLVWDTEAFF. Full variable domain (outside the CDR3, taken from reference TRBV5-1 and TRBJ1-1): KAGVTQTPRYLIKTRGQQVTLSCSPISGHRSVSWYQQTPGQGLQFLFEYFSETQRNKGNFPGRFSGRQFSNSRSEMNVSTLELGDSALYLCASSLVWDTEAFFGQGTRLTVV.

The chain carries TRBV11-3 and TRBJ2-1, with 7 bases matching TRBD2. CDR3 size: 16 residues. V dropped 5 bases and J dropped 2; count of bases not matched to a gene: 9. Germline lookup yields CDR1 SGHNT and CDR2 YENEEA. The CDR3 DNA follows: TGTGCCAGCAGCGGCCTTAGAGGGAGGGCCTACAATGAGCAGTTCTTC. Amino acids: CASSGLRGRAYNEQFF.

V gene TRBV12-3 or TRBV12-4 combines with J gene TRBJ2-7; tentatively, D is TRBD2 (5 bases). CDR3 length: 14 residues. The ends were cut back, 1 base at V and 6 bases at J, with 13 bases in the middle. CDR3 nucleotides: TGTGCCAGCAGTTTAGGGCGGGTGAACTCCGAGCAGTACTTC. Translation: CASSLGRVNSEQYF.

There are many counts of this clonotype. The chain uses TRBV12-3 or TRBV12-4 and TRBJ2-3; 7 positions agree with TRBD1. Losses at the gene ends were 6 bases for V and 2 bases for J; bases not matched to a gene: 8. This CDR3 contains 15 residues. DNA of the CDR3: TGTGCCAGCAGCCTTGACAGGGCCAACACAGATACGCAGTATTTT. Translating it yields CASSLDRANTDTQYF.

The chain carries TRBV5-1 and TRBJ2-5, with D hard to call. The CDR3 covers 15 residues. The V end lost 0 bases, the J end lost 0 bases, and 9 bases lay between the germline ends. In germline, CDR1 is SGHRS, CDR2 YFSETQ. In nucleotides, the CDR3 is TGCGCCAGCAGCTTGGGTATGGCCTACCAAGAGACCCAGTACTTC. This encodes CASSLGMAYQETQYF.

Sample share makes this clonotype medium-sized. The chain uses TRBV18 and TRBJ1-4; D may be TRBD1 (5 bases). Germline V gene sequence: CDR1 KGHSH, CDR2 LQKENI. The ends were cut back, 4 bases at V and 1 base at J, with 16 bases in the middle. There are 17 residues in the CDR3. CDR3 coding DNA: TGTGCCAGCTCACTTTCCCAGCAGGGAGGAACTAATGAAAAACTGTTTTTT. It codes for CASSLSQQGGTNEKLFF. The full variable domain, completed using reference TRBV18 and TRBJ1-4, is NAGVMQNPRHLVRRRGQEARLRCSPMKGHSHVYWYRQLPEEGLKFMVYLQKENIIDESGMPKERFSAEFPKEGPSILRIQQVVRGDSAAYFCASSLSQQGGTNEKLFFGSGTQLSVL.

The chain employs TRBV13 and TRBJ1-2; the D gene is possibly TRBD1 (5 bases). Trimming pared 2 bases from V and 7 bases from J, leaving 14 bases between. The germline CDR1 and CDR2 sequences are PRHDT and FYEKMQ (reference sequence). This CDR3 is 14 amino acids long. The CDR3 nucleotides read TGTGCCAGCAGCTTACAGGGATCCCCTAGTGGCTACACCTTC. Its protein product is CASSLQGSPSGYTF.

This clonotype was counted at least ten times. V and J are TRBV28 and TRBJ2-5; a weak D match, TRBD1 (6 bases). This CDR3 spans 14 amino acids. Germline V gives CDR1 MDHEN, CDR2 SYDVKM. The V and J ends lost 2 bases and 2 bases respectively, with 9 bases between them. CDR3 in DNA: TGTGCCAGCAGTTTAGGGACATATCAAGAGACCCAGTACTTC. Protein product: CASSLGTYQETQYF.

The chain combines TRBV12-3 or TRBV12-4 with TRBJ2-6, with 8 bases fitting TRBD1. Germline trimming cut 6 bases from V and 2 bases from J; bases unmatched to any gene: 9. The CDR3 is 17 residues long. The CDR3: CASSPQGAVAGANVLTF. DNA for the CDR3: TGTGCCAGCAGCCCTCAGGGGGCGGTTGCTGGGGCCAACGTCCTGACTTTC.

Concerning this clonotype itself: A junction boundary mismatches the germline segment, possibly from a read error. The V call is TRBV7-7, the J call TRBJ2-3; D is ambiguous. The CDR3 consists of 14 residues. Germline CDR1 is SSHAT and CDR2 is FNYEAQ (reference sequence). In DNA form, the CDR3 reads TGTGCTAGCAGCTTAGGAAGCGGCACAGATACGCAGTATTTT. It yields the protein CASSLGSGTDTQYF.

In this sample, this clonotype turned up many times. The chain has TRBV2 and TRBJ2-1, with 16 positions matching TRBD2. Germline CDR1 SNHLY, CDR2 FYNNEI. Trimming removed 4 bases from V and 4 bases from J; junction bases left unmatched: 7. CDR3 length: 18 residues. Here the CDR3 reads CASSGGLAGGPWYNEQFF. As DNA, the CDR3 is TGTGCCAGCAGTGGGGGACTAGCGGGAGGGCCGTGGTACAATGAGCAGTTCTTC.

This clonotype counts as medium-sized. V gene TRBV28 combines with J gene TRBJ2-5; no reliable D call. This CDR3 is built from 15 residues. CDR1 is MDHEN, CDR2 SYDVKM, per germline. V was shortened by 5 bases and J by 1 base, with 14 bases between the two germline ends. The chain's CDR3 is CASSQLKVLQETQYF. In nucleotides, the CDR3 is TGTGCCAGCAGTCAGCTGAAGGTCCTCCAAGAGACCCAGTACTTC.

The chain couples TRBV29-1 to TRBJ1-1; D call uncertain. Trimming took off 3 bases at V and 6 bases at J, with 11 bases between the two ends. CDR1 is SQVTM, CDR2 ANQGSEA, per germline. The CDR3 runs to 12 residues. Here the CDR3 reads CSVEPSSSEAFF. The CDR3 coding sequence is TGCAGCGTTGAGCCCAGCTCCTCTGAAGCTTTCTTT. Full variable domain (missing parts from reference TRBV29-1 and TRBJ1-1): SAVISQKPSRDICQRGTSLTIQCQVDSQVTMMFWYRQQPGQSLTLIATANQGSEATYESGFVIDKFPISRPNLTFSTLTVSNMSPEDSSIYLCSVEPSSSEAFFGQGTRLTVV.